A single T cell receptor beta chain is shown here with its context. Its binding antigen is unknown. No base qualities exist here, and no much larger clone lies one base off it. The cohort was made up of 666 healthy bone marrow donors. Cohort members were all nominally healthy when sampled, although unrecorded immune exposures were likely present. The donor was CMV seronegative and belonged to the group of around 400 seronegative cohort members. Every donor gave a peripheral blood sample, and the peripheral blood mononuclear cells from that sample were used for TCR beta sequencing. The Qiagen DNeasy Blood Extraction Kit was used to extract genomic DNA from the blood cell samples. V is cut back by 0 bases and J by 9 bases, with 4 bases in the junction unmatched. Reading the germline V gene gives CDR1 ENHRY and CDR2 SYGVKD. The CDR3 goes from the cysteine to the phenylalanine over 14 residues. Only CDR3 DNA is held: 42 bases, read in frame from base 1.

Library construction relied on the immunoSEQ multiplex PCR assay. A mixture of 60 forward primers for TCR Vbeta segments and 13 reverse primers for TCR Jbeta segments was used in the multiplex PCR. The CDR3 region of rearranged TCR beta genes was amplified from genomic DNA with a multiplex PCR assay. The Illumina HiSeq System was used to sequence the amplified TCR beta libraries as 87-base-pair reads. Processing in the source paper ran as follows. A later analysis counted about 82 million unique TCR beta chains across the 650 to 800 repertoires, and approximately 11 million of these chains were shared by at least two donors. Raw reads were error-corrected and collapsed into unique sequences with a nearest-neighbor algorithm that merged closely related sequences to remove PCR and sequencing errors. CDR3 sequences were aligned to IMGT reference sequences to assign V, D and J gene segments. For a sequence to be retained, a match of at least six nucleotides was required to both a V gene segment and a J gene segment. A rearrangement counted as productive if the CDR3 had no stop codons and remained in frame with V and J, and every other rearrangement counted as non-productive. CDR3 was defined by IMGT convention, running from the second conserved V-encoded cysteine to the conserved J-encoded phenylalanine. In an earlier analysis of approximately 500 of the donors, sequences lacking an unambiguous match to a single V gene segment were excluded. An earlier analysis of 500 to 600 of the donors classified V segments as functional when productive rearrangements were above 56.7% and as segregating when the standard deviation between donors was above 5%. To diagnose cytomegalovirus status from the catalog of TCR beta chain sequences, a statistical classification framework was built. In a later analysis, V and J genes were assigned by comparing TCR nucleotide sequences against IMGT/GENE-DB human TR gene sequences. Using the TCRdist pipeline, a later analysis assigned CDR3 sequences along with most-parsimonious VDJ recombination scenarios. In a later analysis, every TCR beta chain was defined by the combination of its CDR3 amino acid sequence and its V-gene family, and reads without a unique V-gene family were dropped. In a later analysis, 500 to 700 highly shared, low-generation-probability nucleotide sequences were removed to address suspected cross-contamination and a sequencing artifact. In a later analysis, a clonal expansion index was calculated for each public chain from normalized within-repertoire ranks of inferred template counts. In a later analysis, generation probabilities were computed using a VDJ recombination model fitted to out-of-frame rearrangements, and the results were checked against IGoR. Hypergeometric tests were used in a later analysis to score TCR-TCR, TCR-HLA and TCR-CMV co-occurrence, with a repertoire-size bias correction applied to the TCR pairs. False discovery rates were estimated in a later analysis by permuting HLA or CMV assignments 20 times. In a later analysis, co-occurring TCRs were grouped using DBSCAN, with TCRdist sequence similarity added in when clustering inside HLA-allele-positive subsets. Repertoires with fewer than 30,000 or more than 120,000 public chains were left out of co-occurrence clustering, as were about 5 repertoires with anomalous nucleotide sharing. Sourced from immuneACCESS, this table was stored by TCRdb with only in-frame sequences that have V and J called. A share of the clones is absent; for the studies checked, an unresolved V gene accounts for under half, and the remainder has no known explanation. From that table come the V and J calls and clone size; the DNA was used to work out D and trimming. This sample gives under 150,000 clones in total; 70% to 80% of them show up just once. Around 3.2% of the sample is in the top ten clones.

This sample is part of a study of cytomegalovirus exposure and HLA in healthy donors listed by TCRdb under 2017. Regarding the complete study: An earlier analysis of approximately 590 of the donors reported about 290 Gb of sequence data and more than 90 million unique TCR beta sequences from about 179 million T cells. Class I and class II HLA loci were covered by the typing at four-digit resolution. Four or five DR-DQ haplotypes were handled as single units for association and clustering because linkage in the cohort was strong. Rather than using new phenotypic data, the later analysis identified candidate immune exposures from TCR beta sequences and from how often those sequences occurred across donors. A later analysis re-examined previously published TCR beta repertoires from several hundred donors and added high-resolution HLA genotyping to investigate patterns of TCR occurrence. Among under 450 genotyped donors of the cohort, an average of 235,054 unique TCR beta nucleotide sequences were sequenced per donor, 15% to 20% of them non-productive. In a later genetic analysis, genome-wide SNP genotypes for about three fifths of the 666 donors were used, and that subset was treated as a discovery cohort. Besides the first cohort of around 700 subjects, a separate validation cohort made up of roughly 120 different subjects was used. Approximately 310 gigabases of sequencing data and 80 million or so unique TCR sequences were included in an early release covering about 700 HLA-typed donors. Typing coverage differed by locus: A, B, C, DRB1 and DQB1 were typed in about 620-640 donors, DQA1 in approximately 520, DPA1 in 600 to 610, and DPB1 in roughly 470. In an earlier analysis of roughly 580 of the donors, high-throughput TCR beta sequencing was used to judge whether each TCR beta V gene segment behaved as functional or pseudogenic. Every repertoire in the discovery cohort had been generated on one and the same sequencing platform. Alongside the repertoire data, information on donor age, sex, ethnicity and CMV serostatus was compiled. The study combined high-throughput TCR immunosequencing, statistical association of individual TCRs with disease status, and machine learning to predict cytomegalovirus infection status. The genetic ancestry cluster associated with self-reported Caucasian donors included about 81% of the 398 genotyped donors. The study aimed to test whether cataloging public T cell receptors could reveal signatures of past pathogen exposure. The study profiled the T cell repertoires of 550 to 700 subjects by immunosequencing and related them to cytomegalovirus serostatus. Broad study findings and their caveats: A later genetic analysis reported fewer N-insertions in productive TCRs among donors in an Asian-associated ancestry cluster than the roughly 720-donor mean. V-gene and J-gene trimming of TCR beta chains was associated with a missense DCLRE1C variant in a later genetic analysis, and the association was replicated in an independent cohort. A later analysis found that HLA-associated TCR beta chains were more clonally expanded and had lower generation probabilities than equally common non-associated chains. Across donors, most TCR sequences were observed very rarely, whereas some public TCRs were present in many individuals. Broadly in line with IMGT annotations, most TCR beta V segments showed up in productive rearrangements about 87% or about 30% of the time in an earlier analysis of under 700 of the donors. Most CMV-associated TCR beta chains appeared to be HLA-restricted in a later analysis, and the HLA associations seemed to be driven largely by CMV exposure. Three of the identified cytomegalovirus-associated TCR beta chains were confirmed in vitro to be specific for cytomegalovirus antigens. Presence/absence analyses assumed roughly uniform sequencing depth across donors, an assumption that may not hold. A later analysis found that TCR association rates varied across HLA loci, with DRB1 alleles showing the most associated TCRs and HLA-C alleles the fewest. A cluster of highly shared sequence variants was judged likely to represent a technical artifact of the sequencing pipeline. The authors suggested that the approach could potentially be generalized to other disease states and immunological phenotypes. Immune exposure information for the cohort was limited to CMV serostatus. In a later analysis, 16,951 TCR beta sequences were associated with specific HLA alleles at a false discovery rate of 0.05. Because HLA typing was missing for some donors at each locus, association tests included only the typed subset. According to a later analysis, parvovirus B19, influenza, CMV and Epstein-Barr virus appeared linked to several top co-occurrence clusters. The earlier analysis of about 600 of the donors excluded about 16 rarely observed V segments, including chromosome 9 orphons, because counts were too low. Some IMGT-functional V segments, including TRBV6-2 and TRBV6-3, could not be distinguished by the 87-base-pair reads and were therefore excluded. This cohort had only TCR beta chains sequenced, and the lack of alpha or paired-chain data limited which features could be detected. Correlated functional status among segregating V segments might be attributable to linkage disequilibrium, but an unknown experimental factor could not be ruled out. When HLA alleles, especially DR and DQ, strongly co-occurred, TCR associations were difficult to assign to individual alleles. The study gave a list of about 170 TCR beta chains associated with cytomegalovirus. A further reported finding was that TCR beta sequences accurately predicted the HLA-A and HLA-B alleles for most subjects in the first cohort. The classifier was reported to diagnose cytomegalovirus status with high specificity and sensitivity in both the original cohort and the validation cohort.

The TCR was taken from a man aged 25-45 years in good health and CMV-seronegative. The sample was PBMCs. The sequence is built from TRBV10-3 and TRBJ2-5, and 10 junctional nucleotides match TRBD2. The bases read TGTGCCATCAGTGAGTCTCCTAGCGGGAGTCCCCAGTACTTC. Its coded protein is CAISESPSGSPQYF.